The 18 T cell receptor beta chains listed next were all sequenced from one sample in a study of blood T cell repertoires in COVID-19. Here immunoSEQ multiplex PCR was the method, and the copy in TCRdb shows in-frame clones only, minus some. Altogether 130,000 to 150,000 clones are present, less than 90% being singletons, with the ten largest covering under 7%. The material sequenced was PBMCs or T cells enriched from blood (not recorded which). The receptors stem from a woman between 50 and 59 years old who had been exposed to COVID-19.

CDR3 protein: CATRNHGEKLFF. CDR3 DNA: TGTGCCACCCGGAACCACGGGGAAAAACTGTTTTTT. The chain couples TRBV18 to TRBJ1-4; D unclear. This CDR3 contains 12 residues. The V gene lost 10 bases and the J gene lost 8 bases, with 14 bases spanning the gap. CDR1 KGHSH and CDR2 LQKENI come from the germline V gene.

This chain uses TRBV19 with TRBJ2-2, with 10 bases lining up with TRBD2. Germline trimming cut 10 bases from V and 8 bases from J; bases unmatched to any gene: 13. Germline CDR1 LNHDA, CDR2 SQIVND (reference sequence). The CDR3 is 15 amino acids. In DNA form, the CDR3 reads TGTGCCACCAAACAGGTAGCGGGAGGATTTGGGGAGCTGTTTTTT. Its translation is CATKQVAGGFGELFF. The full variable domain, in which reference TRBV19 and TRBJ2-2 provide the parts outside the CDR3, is DGGITQSPKYLFRKEGQNVTLSCEQNLNHDAMYWYRQDPGQGLRLIYYSQIVNDFQKGDIAEGYSVSREKKESFPLTVTSAQKNPTAFYLCATKQVAGGFGELFFGEGSRLTVL.

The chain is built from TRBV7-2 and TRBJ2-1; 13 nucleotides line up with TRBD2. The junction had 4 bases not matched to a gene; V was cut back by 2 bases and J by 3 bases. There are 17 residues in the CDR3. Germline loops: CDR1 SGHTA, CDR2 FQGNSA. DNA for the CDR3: TGTGCCAGCAGCTTAAGTGGACTAGCGGGAGTCTACAATGAGCAGTTCTTC. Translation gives CASSLSGLAGVYNEQFF.

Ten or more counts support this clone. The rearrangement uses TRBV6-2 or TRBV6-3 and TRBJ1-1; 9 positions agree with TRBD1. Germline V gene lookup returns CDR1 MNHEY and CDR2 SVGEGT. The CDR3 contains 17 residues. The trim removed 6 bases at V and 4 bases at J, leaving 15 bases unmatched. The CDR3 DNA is TGTGCCAGCAGCGTGGGGACAGGGTCTATGTGGGGCACTGAAGCTTTCTTT. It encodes CASSVGTGSMWGTEAFF.

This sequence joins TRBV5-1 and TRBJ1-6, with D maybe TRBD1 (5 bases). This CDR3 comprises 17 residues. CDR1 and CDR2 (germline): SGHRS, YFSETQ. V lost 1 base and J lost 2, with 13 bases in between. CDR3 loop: CASSLFSGQTYNSPLHF. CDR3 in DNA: TGCGCCAGCAGCTTGTTCTCCGGACAAACCTATAATTCACCCCTCCACTTT.

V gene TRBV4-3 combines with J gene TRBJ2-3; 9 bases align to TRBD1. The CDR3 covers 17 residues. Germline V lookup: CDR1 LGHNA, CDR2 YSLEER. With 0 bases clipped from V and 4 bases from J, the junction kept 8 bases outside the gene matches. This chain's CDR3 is CASSQEGQGGVPDTQYF. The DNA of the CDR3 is TGCGCCAGCAGCCAAGAGGGACAGGGAGGAGTCCCAGATACGCAGTATTTT.

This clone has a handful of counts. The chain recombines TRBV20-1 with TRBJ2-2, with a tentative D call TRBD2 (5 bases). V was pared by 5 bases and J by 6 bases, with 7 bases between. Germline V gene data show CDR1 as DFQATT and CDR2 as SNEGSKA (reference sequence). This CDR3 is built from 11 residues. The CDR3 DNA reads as TGCAGTGCTGGGAGATCCGGGGAGCTGTTTTTT. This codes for CSAGRSGELFF.

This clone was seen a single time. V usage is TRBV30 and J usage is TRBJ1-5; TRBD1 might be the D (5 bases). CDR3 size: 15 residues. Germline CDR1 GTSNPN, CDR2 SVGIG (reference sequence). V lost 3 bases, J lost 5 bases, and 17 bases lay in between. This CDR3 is CAWSRWGVSDQPQHF. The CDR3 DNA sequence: TGTGCCTGGAGCAGGTGGGGGGTTTCGGATCAGCCCCAGCATTTT.

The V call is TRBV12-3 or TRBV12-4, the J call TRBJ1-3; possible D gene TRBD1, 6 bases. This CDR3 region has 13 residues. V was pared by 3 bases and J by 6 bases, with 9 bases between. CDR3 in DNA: TGTGCCAGCAGTTTGGGACATGTAAACACCATATATTTT. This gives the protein CASSLGHVNTIYF.

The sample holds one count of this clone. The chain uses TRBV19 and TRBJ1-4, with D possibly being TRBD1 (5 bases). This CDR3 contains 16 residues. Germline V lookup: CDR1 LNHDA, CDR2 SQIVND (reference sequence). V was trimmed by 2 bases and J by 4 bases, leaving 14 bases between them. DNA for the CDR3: TGTGCCAGTAGTATAATCCCGCAGGGTGGTAATGAAAAACTGTTTTTT. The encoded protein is CASSIIPQGGNEKLFF.

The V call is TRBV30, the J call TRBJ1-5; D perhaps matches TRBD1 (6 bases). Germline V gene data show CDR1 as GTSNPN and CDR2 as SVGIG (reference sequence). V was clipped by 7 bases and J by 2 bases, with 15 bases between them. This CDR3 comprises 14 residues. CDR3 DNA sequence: TGTGCCTTCACACAGGGTTATGGCAATCAGCCCCAGCATTTT. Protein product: CAFTQGYGNQPQHF.

The CDR3 sequence is CSGRQMREQYF. The CDR3 nucleotides are TGCAGTGGCAGACAGATGCGGGAGCAGTACTTC. The J gene is TRBJ2-7, the V gene TRBV20-1; TRBD1 might be the D (5 bases). Trimming took off 7 bases at V and 7 bases at J, with 14 bases between the two ends. The CDR3 is 11 residues long. Germline V gene sequence: CDR1 DFQATT, CDR2 SNEGSKA (reference sequence).

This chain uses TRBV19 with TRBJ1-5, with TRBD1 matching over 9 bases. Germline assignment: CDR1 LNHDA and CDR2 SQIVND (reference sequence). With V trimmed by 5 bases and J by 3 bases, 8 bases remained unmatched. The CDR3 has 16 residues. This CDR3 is CASSAQGARFNQPQHF. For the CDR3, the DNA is TGTGCCAGTAGTGCACAGGGGGCGCGTTTCAATCAGCCCCAGCATTTT. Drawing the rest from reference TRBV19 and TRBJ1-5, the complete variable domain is DGGITQSPKYLFRKEGQNVTLSCEQNLNHDAMYWYRQDPGQGLRLIYYSQIVNDFQKGDIAEGYSVSREKKESFPLTVTSAQKNPTAFYLCASSAQGARFNQPQHFGDGTRLSIL.

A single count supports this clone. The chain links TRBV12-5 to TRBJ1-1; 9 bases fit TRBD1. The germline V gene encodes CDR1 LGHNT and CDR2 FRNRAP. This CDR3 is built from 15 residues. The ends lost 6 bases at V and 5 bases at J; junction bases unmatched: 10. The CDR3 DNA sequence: TGTGCTAGTGGCCCTCCACAGGGGGCCTTAACTGAAGCTTTCTTT. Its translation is CASGPPQGALTEAFF.

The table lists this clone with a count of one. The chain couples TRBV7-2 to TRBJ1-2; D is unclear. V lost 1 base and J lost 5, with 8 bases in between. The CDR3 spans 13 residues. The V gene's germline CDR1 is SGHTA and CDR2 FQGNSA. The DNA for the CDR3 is TGTGCCAGCAGCTTAGACTCCTCTTATGGCTACACCTTC. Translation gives CASSLDSSYGYTF.

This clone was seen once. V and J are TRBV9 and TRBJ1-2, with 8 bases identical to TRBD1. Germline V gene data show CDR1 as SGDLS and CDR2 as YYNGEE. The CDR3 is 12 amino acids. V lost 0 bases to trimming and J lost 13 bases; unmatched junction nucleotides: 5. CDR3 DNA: TGTGCCAGCAGCGTAGTGGACAGGGACTTCACCTTC. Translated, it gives CASSVVDRDFTF.

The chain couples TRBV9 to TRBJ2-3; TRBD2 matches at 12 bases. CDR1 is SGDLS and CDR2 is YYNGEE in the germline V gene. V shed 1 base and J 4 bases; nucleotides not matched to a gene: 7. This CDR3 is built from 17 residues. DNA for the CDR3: TGTGCCAGCAGCGTATACGGGACTAGCGGGCGGGCAGATACGCAGTATTTT. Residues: CASSVYGTSGRADTQYF.

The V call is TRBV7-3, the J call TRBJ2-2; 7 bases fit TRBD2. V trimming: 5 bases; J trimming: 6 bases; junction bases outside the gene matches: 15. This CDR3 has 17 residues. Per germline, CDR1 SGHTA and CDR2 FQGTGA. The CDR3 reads CASSPQFASGGAGELFF. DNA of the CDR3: TGTGCCAGCAGCCCCCAATTCGCTAGCGGAGGGGCCGGGGAGCTGTTTTTT.